The rows below give T cell receptor beta chains drawn from one sample of a study of vaccination and CD4 T cells after COVID-19. TCRdb redid the calling of the PCR reads with MiXCR, one entry per CDR3 protein. Altogether roughly 16,000 distinct CDR3 sequences are present, roughly 50% being singletons, with the ten largest covering roughly 30%. For these receptors, no antigen is known. The starting material was cultured CD4+ T cells from blood, obtained after SARS-CoV-2 vaccination. The receptors shown here come from a human donor with COVID-19. The CDR3 runs from the conserved cysteine through the conserved F or W. D genes are given only for firm matches. The listing skips clone size in some rows; elsewhere it reads once, few, many or a size class.

TRBV7-9	12	.	TRBJ1-1	.	TGTGCCAGCAGCTTAGTCGGTTATGAAGCTTTCTTT	CASSLVGYEAFF
TRBV20-1	12	few	TRBJ2-3	.	TGCAGTCCTTCATTCGGGGCAGATACGCAGTATTTT	CSPSFGADTQYF
TRBV7-2	16	few	TRBJ1-3	.	TGTGCCAGCAGCTTAGCGGACCCCGACTCTGGAAACACCATATATTTT	CASSLADPDSGNTIYF
TRBV20-1	15	once	TRBJ1-6	TRBD1	TGCAGTGCTAGAGAGGACAGGGCCACTAATTCACCCCTCCACTTT	CSAREDRATNSPLHF
TRBV20-1	12	.	TRBJ1-2	.	TGCAGTGCTATCTCCGAAAACTATGGCTACACCTTC	CSAISENYGYTF
TRBV7-9	14	few	TRBJ1-1	.	TGTGCCAGCAGCCAAATGGGGGCGAACACTGAAGCTTTCTTT	CASSQMGANTEAFF
TRBV7-6	16	.	TRBJ1-1	.	TGTGCCAGCAGCAAAATACAGGGTTTGAGAGGCACTGAAGCTTTCTTT	CASSKIQGLRGTEAFF
TRBV6-1	15	.	TRBJ2-1	TRBD2	TGTGCCAGCTCCGTAAAGCGGGGGGGCCTAAATGAGCAGTTCTTC	CASSVKRGGLNEQFF
TRBV7-8	17	.	TRBJ2-2	TRBD2	TGTGCCAGCAGCCGGGGACTAGCGGGGGCCGGAACCGGGGAGCTGTTTTTT	CASSRGLAGAGTGELFF
TRBV2	14	.	TRBJ1-5	TRBD1	TGTGCCAGCAGTGAATTGACAGGGGGCCCGCCCCAGCATTTT	CASSELTGGPPQHF
TRBV20-1	15	.	TRBJ2-1	TRBD2	TGCAGTGCTAGAAAACTAGCGGGGTCTGGGAATGAGCAGTTCTTC	CSARKLAGSGNEQFF
TRBV7-2	12	.	TRBJ2-2	.	TGTGCTCGCCCCCGGACCACCGGGGAGCTGTTTTTT	CARPRTTGELFF
TRBV14	13	few	TRBJ1-2	.	TGTGCCAGCAGCCAATATATGAACTATGGCTACACCTTC	CASSQYMNYGYTF
TRBV24-1	15	.	TRBJ1-4	.	TGTGCCACCAGTGATGGCGGCAGCTTTAATGAAAAACTGTTTTTT	CATSDGGSFNEKLFF
TRBV7-2	15	few	TRBJ2-3	TRBD1	TGTGCCAGCAGCCCTACAGGGGGCGCGGTAGATACGCAGTATTTT	CASSPTGGAVDTQYF
TRBV10-3	15	.	TRBJ1-6	TRBD1	TGTGCCATCAGAGCCGCGGGACAGAATAATTCACCCCTCCACTTT	CAIRAAGQNNSPLHF
TRBV19	12	.	TRBJ1-1	.	TGTGCCAGTAGTAGTCTTGTTTCTGAAGCTTTCTTT	CASSSLVSEAFF
TRBV28	16	.	TRBJ1-2	TRBD1	TGTGCCAGCAGCCCTCCGGGACAGGGGGCCGGCTATGGCTACACCTTC	CASSPPGQGAGYGYTF
TRBV6-1	15	.	TRBJ2-2	.	TGTGCCAGCAGCAAGACAATCACGAACACCGGGGAGCTGTTTTTT	CASSKTITNTGELFF
TRBV19	14	.	TRBJ1-1	.	TGTGCCAGTAGATCGTCGGGCCGGAACACTGAAGCTTTCTTT	CASRSSGRNTEAFF
TRBV20-1	16	.	TRBJ2-3	.	TGCAGTGCTAGAGTAAGGCGGGGAACTAGCACAGATACGCAGTATTTT	CSARVRRGTSTDTQYF
TRBV10-2	14	.	TRBJ1-2	TRBD1	TGCGCCAGCAGTGAGGTACAGGGGATCGGGGGCTACACCTTC	CASSEVQGIGGYTF